The 20 T cell receptor beta chains presented below share a single source sample, sequenced in a study of early T cells in non-severe SARS-CoV-2 infection. TCRdb reprocessed the 5' RACE reads via MiXCR and lists one record per CDR3 protein. This table has around 84,000 distinct CDR3 sequences, 12% appearing once. The sequenced sample consisted of whole blood. The receptors originated from an adult who was a healthcare worker with PCR-confirmed SARS-CoV-2 infection or an uninfected control (not recorded which).

This clonotype was seen a handful of times. The J gene is TRBJ2-1, the V gene TRBV18; no clear D gene. There are 13 residues in the CDR3. V lost 2 bases to trimming and J lost 5 bases, with 7 bases between them. Germline CDR1 reads KGHSH; CDR2 reads LQKENI. CDR3 in amino acids: CASSPTVNNEQFF. The CDR3 DNA follows: TGTGCCAGCTCACCAACGGTGAACAATGAGCAGTTCTTC.

At least ten counts were recorded for this clonotype. V gene TRBV2 combines with J gene TRBJ2-7, with 7 bases aligning to TRBD2. Germline loops: CDR1 SNHLY, CDR2 FYNNEI. The CDR3 totals 12 residues. The V and J ends lost 5 bases and 5 bases, in that order; junction bases with no gene match: 3. The CDR3 sequence is CASSMGTNEQYF. The DNA of the CDR3 is TGTGCCAGCAGTATGGGGACTAACGAGCAGTACTTC. The full variable domain, its missing parts supplied by reference TRBV2 and TRBJ2-7, is EPEVTQTPSHQVTQMGQEVILRCVPISNHLYFYWYRQILGQKVEFLVSFYNNEISEKSEIFDDQFSVERPDGSNFTLKIRSTKLEDSAMYFCASSMGTNEQYFGPGTRLTVT.

The chain is built from TRBV7-3 and TRBJ2-4; no clear D gene. The CDR3 totals 14 residues. The V and J ends lost 2 bases and 5 bases respectively, with 10 bases between them. CDR1 is SGHTA and CDR2 is FQGTGA in the germline V gene. CDR3 residues: CASSLDPGENIQYF. The CDR3 nucleotides read TGTGCCAGCAGCTTAGACCCTGGGGAAAACATTCAGTACTTC. Together with reference TRBV7-3 and TRBJ2-4, the CDR3 gives the full variable domain: GAGVSQTPSNKVTEKGKYVELRCDPISGHTALYWYRQSLGQGPEFLIYFQGTGAADDSGLPNDRFFAVRPEGSVSTLKIQRTERGDSAVYLCASSLDPGENIQYFGAGTRLSVL.

In this sample, this clonotype turned up many times. This chain uses TRBV20-1 with TRBJ1-5, with D maybe TRBD1 (5 bases). CDR1 is DFQATT and CDR2 is SNEGSKA in the germline V gene (reference sequence). The ends were cut back, 6 bases at V and 5 bases at J, with 14 bases in the middle. The CDR3 consists of 13 residues. CDR3 protein: CSACQGADQPQHF. CDR3 coding DNA: TGCAGTGCGTGTCAGGGAGCCGATCAGCCCCAGCATTTT.

This clonotype was observed at least ten times. V gene TRBV20-1 combines with J gene TRBJ2-1; D could derive from TRBD1 or TRBD2 (5 bases each). The CDR3 consists of 13 residues. CDR1 and CDR2 from the germline V gene are DFQATT and SNEGSKA (reference sequence). Trimming cost V 3 bases and J 7 bases, with 13 bases left between them. In nucleotides, the CDR3 is TGCAGTGCTAGCGGTCTTTGGGGGAATGAGCAGTTCTTC. This translates into CSASGLWGNEQFF.

The chain combines TRBV9 with TRBJ2-3; D ambiguous. The V end was cut by 0 bases, the J end by 2 bases, with 13 bases between. This CDR3 comprises 16 residues. The V gene's germline CDR1 is SGDLS and CDR2 YYNGEE. Here the CDR3 DNA reads TGTGCCAGCAGCGTAGGATCGTATTTGGACACAGATACGCAGTATTTT. Translating it yields CASSVGSYLDTDTQYF.

This clonotype was observed a handful of times. At one boundary the junction diverges from the germline segment, which might be a read error. CDR3: CASSSGLAGVGGTDTQYF. CDR3 sequence (DNA): TGTGCTAGCAGCTCCGGACTAGCGGGAGTGGGAGGCACAGATACGCAGTATTTT. This sequence joins TRBV7-7 and TRBJ2-3; 13 bases map to TRBD2. The germline V gene has CDR1 SSHAT and CDR2 FNYEAQ (reference sequence). There are 18 residues in the CDR3.

This clonotype appeared a few times. V is TRBV28 and J is TRBJ1-2; the D gene is possibly TRBD1 (5 bases). V dropped 5 bases and J dropped 4 bases, with 14 bases sitting between them. This CDR3 is 14 amino acids long. Germline loops: CDR1 MDHEN, CDR2 SYDVKM. The CDR3 DNA reads as TGTGCCAGCAGTAATCCGGGGAGGGGCTATGGCTACACCTTC. As protein: CASSNPGRGYGYTF.

This clonotype was counted ten times or more. This rearrangement joins TRBV7-9 to TRBJ2-3; D assignment may be TRBD1 or TRBD2 (5 bases each). In germline, CDR1 is SEHNR, CDR2 FQNEAQ (reference sequence). V lost 5 bases and J 0 bases, leaving 15 bases between the germline ends. The CDR3 covers 16 residues. The CDR3 is CASSEMGRTSTDTQYF. The CDR3 DNA sequence: TGTGCCAGCAGCGAGATGGGGCGGACTAGCACAGATACGCAGTATTTT. The full variable domain, in which reference TRBV7-9 and TRBJ2-3 provide the parts outside the CDR3, is DTGVSQNPRHKITKRGQNVTFRCDPISEHNRLYWYRQTLGQGPEFLTYFQNEAQLEKSRLLSDRFSAERPKGSFSTLEIQRTEQGDSAMYLCASSEMGRTSTDTQYFGPGTRLTVL.

V and J are TRBV28 and TRBJ2-7; 11 bases match TRBD1. The V gene's germline CDR1 is MDHEN and CDR2 SYDVKM. Trimming at V came to 5 bases and at J to 7 bases, leaving 10 bases not matched to a gene. The CDR3 runs to 15 residues. The CDR3 nucleotides are TGTGCCAGCAGTCCTCGAGGACAGGGGGCAAGGGAGCAGTACTTC. This sequence encodes CASSPRGQGAREQYF.

The chain uses TRBV3-1 and TRBJ2-1; the D call may be TRBD1 or TRBD2 (5 bases each). The V and J ends lost 5 bases and 10 bases respectively, with 12 bases between them. Germline V gene sequence: CDR1 LGHDT, CDR2 YNNKEL (reference sequence). The CDR3 consists of 12 residues. For the CDR3, the DNA is TGTGCCAGCAGCATTCTCCGGGACGAGCAGTTCTTC. This codes for CASSILRDEQFF.

The sample holds a few counts of this clonotype. The rearrangement uses TRBV5-1 and TRBJ2-7; TRBD2 matches at 14 bases. This CDR3 comprises 16 residues. Losses at the gene ends were 5 bases for V and 3 bases for J; bases not matched to a gene: 7. The germline CDR1 and CDR2 sequences are SGHRS and YFSETQ. CDR3 nucleotide sequence: TGCGCCAGCAGTCTGGAGGGACTAGCGGGAGTCTACGAGCAGTACTTC. Translation gives CASSLEGLAGVYEQYF.

This clonotype was observed a handful of times. The V and J genes are TRBV7-9 and TRBJ2-3, with D possibly called TRBD1 or TRBD2 (7 bases each). The ends were cut back, 5 bases at V and 2 bases at J, with 17 bases in the middle. Germline values: CDR1 SEHNR, CDR2 FQNEAQ (reference sequence). This CDR3 spans 16 amino acids. CDR3 loop: CASSPFRGGITDTQYF. The CDR3 DNA reads TGTGCCAGCAGCCCCTTCAGGGGGGGGATCACAGATACGCAGTATTTT.

Many counts were recorded for this clonotype. The chain recombines TRBV14 with TRBJ2-6; D remains unclear. The germline V and J ends were trimmed by 0 bases and 1 base, with 10 bases remaining between them. Germline values: CDR1 SGHDN, CDR2 FVKESK. This CDR3 is 17 amino acids long. The DNA of the CDR3 is TGTGCCAGCAGCCAAGACGGGCGGAAATCTGGGGCCAACGTCCTGACTTTC. This translates into CASSQDGRKSGANVLTF. The variable domain in full, completed from reference TRBV14 and TRBJ2-6, reads EAGVTQFPSHSVIEKGQTVTLRCDPISGHDNLYWYRRVMGKEIKFLLHFVKESKQDESGMPNNRFLAERTGGTYSTLKVQPAELEDSGVYFCASSQDGRKSGANVLTFGAGSRLTVL.

This clonotype showed up many times. The CDR3: CSAEGLPNEQFF. The CDR3 coding sequence is TGCAGTGCGGAGGGACTACCGAATGAGCAGTTCTTC. The chain has TRBV20-1 and TRBJ2-1, with 7 bases matching TRBD2. Trimming cost V 6 bases and J 7 bases; bases outside gene matches: 6. Germline V gene sequence: CDR1 DFQATT, CDR2 SNEGSKA (reference sequence). This CDR3 is 12 amino acids long.

This clonotype was counted a few times. The rearrangement links TRBV28 to TRBJ1-5; TRBD1 is a possible D gene (5 bases). The CDR3 has 16 residues. Germline V CDR1 and CDR2: MDHEN, SYDVKM. Deletions cut 5 bases from V and 2 bases from J, with 16 bases between. In nucleotides, the CDR3 is TGTGCCAGCAGTCCCCTTCTCGGGACGGGCAATCAGCCCCAGCATTTT. This translates into CASSPLLGTGNQPQHF.

This clonotype has a count of ten or more. The V and J genes are TRBV6-2 or TRBV6-3 and TRBJ1-2; possible D gene TRBD1, 5 bases. V dropped 2 bases and J dropped 4 bases, with 8 bases sitting between them. The germline CDR1 and CDR2 sequences are MNHEY and SVGEGT. This CDR3 spans 13 amino acids. The DNA of the CDR3 is TGTGCCAGCAGTTACCGGGGCGGCTATGGCTACACCTTC. As protein: CASSYRGGYGYTF.

V and J are TRBV3-1 and TRBJ1-6, with D possibly matching TRBD1 (5 bases). The CDR3 runs to 15 residues. Trimming left V 5 bases short and J 7 bases short, with 15 bases between. Germline V CDR1 and CDR2: LGHDT, YNNKEL (reference sequence). The CDR3 region is CASSLLDSPNSPLHF. The CDR3 DNA sequence: TGTGCCAGCAGCTTACTTGACAGCCCCAATTCACCCCTCCACTTT.

This clonotype occurred many times. The CDR3 is CASSSGQGYNQPQHF. The CDR3 DNA reads TGTGCCAGTAGTTCCGGACAGGGCTACAATCAGCCCCAGCATTTT. The V and J genes are TRBV19 and TRBJ1-5; the match to TRBD1 covers 8 bases. The CDR3 runs to 15 residues. Per germline, CDR1 LNHDA and CDR2 SQIVND (reference sequence). The ends lost 5 bases at V and 3 bases at J; junction bases unmatched: 6.

There are a few counts of this clonotype. This chain joins TRBV24-1 and TRBJ2-1; no clear D. The CDR3 runs 16 residues. Germline values: CDR1 KGHDR, CDR2 SFDVKD. Trimming took 4 bases from V and 4 from J, leaving 16 bases between them. The CDR3 sequence: CATSDPTLTGYNEQFF. The CDR3 DNA reads as TGTGCCACCAGTGACCCGACGCTTACCGGTTACAATGAGCAGTTCTTC.